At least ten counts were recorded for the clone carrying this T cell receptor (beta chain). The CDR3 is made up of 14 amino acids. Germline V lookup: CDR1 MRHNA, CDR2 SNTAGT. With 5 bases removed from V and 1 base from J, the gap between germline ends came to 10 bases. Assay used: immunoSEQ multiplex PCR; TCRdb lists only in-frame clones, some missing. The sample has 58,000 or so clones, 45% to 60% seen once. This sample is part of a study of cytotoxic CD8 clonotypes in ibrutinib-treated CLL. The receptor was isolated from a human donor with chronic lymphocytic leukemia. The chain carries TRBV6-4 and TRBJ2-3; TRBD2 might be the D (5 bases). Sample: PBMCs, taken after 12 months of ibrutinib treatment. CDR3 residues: CASSLEGGTDTQYF. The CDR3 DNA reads TGTGCCAGCAGTTTAGAGGGTGGCACAGATACGCAGTATTTT.